This T cell receptor beta chain was captured in a study of cytomegalovirus exposure and HLA in healthy donors. Whole-study context: From donors who were HLA-typed, an early data release held 81 million or so unique TCRs. Findings and limits, study-wide: Analysis performed later found 16,000 or so TCR beta sequences associated with HLA alleles at 0.05 false discovery rate. Upon later analysis, HLA-associated TCR beta chains proved more clonally expanded than other, equally common chains. The Asian-associated ancestry cluster reportedly had fewer N-insertions than the roughly 720-donor mean in a later analysis.

13 Jbeta primers and 60 Vbeta primers were used for the PCR. Generated by immunoSEQ multiplex PCR, the TCRdb table keeps only in-frame clones and is missing some. The sample lists 150,000 to 200,000 clones; over 60% were seen once. Germline V gene sequence: CDR1 MNHEY, CDR2 SMNVEV (reference sequence). The J segment lost 3 bases and the V segment lost 2 bases, leaving 7 bases of the junction unmatched. The CDR3 loop spans 16 amino acids. For this clone: What it binds is unknown.

This receptor was obtained from a woman between 50 and 59 years old in good health and CMV-seronegative. Source material: PBMCs. The rearrangement uses TRBV27 and TRBJ2-7, with 10 bases that match TRBD2. CDR3 coding DNA: TGTGCCAGCAGTTTAGGAGGGACTAGCGCATACTACGAGCAGTACTTC. Translated, it gives CASSLGGTSAYYEQYF.